The present TCR beta chain was sequenced within a study of blood T cell repertoires in COVID-19. Sequencing used immunoSEQ multiplex PCR; TCRdb keeps in-frame clones, though not all of them. The sample lists about 180,000 clones, 70% to 90% occurring once. There are 14 residues in the CDR3. Germline V gene data show CDR1 as SGHTA and CDR2 as FQGTGA. Trimming took off 0 bases at V and 1 base at J, with 5 bases between the two ends. This receptor was identified in a woman older than 75 with acute or convalescent COVID-19. The sequenced material came from peripheral blood. V is TRBV7-3 and J is TRBJ2-3, with D hard to call. In DNA, the CDR3 is TGTGCCAGCAGCTTAACAGAGGGCACAGATACGCAGTATTTT. The encoded protein is CASSLTEGTDTQYF. Combining the CDR3 with reference TRBV7-3 and TRBJ2-3 gives the whole variable domain GAGVSQTPSNKVTEKGKYVELRCDPISGHTALYWYRQSLGQGPEFLIYFQGTGAADDSGLPNDRFFAVRPEGSVSTLKIQRTERGDSAVYLCASSLTEGTDTQYFGPGTRLTVL.